The 8 T cell receptor beta chains below all came from one sample that was sequenced in a study of immune evolution from preneoplasia to lung adenocarcinoma. Assay used: immunoSEQ multiplex PCR; TCRdb lists only in-frame clones, some missing. Of tens of thousands of clones in the sample, 74% are singletons; the top ten hold roughly 6.1%. Sequencing was performed on FFPE invasive lung adenocarcinoma tissue. Source of these receptors: a person in their sixties or seventies with lung adenocarcinoma.

The CDR3 DNA sequence: TGTGCCAGCAGTTTGGCTTACACCATATATTTT. The encoded protein is CASSLAYTIYF. This chain connects TRBV28 to TRBJ1-3, with D hard to call. Germline lookup yields CDR1 MDHEN and CDR2 SYDVKM. The CDR3 extends over 11 amino acids. V lost 3 bases, J lost 8 bases, and 5 bases lay in between.

The chain combines TRBV7-9 with TRBJ1-1; maybe TRBD1 (5 bases). The CDR3 extends over 13 amino acids. Deletions cut 3 bases from V and 3 bases from J, with 8 bases between. The V gene's germline CDR1 is SEHNR and CDR2 FQNEAQ (reference sequence). The CDR3 is CASSLRGDTEAFF. DNA of the CDR3: TGTGCCAGCAGCTTGAGGGGAGACACTGAAGCTTTCTTT.

The V gene is TRBV7-9, the J gene TRBJ2-1; D perhaps matches TRBD1 (5 bases). The V gene's germline CDR1 is SEHNR and CDR2 FQNEAQ (reference sequence). Trimming removed 6 bases at V and 8 bases at J, with 17 bases between. CDR3 size: 14 residues. CDR3 in DNA: TGTGCCAGCAGTAGGGGCAGGGTAGGCTATGAGCAGTTCTTC. It translates to CASSRGRVGYEQFF.

The chain employs TRBV9 and TRBJ1-3, with D possibly being TRBD1 (6 bases). From germline, CDR1 is SGDLS and CDR2 YYNGEE. CDR3 length equals 15 residues. V was pared by 0 bases and J by 2 bases, with 9 bases between. The CDR3 is CASSVGSGAGNTIYF. The CDR3 DNA follows: TGTGCCAGCAGCGTAGGGTCAGGGGCTGGAAACACCATATATTTT.

The chain couples TRBV27 to TRBJ2-7, with TRBD1 matching 7 bases. CDR1 and CDR2 from the germline V gene are MNHEY and SMNVEV (reference sequence). CDR3 size: 12 residues. The V gene end was trimmed by 8 bases and the J gene end by 3 bases; junction bases not matched to a gene: 4. CDR3 sequence reads: CASGTDLYEQYF. DNA for the CDR3: TGTGCCAGCGGGACAGACCTCTACGAGCAGTACTTC.

The sample holds a few counts of this clone. This chain connects TRBV5-4 to TRBJ2-3; TRBD2 aligns across 14 bases. CDR3 length: 16 amino acids. Germline V gene data show CDR1 as SGHNT and CDR2 as YYREEE (reference sequence). V shed 3 bases and J 6 bases; nucleotides not matched to a gene: 6. CDR3 nucleotide sequence: TGTGCCAGCAGCTACCGACTAGCGGGGGGGAGGGATACGCAGTATTTT. Its protein product is CASSYRLAGGRDTQYF.

The rearrangement uses TRBV5-6 and TRBJ2-1; D unresolved. The CDR3 loop spans 14 amino acids. The ends were cut back, 0 bases at V and 0 bases at J, with 4 bases in the middle. Per the germline V gene, CDR1 is SGHDT and CDR2 is YYEEEE. CDR3 coding DNA: TGTGCCAGCAGCTTGGCTAGCTCCTACAATGAGCAGTTCTTC. Translation: CASSLASSYNEQFF.

The rearrangement links TRBV7-2 to TRBJ2-5; TRBD2 matches at 12 bases. The trim removed 5 bases at V and 6 bases at J, leaving 1 base unmatched. The CDR3 runs to 13 residues. The V gene's germline CDR1 is SGHTA and CDR2 FQGNSA. As DNA, the CDR3 is TGTGCCAGCAGCGGGACTAGCGGGCAGACCCAGTACTTC. This translates into CASSGTSGQTQYF.